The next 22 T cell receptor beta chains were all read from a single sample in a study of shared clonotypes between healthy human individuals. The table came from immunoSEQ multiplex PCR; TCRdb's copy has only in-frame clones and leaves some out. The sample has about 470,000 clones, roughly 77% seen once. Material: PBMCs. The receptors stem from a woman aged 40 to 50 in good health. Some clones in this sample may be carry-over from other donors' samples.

CDR3 in DNA: TGTGCCAGAAGCCCTCAGGGGATAGAGACCCAGTACTTC. Its protein is CARSPQGIETQYF. The chain uses TRBV2 and TRBJ2-5; weak D call: TRBD1 (6 bases). Trimming took off 9 bases at V and 4 bases at J, with 15 bases between the two ends. The CDR3 spans 13 residues. Germline CDR1 is SNHLY and CDR2 is FYNNEI.

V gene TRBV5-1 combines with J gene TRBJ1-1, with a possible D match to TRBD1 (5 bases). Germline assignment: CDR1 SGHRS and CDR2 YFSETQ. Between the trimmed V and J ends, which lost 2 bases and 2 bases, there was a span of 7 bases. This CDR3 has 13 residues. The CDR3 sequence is CASSLQENTEAFF. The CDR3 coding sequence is TGCGCCAGCAGCTTACAGGAAAACACTGAAGCTTTCTTT. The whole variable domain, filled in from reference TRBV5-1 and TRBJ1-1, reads KAGVTQTPRYLIKTRGQQVTLSCSPISGHRSVSWYQQTPGQGLQFLFEYFSETQRNKGNFPGRFSGRQFSNSRSEMNVSTLELGDSALYLCASSLQENTEAFFGQGTRLTVV.

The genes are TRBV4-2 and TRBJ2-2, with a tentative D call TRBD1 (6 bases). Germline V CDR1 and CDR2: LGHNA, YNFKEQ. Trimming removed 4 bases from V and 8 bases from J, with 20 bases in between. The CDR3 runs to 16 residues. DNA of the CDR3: TGTGCCAGCAGCCTGGAAAACAGGGAGCTTACGGGGGAGCTGTTTTTT. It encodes CASSLENRELTGELFF.

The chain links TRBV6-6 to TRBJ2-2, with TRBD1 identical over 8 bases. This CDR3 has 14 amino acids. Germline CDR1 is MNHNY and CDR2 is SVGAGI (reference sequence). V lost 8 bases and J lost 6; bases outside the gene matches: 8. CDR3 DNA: TGTGCCAGCCGGGACAGGACTGGGGCCGGGGAGCTGTTTTTT. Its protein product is CASRDRTGAGELFF.

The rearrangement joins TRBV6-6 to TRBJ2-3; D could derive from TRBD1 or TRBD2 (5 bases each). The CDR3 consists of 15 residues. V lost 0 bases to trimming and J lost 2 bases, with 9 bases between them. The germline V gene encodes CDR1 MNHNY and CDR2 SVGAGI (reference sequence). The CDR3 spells CASSYSRGDTDTQYF. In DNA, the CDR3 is TGTGCCAGCAGTTACTCGAGAGGGGACACAGATACGCAGTATTTT.

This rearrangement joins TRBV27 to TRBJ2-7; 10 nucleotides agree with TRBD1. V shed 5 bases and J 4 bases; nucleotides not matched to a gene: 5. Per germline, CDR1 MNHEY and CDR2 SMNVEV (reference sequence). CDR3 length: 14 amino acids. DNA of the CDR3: TGTGCCAGCAGTCAGGACAGGGGGAGGTACGAGCAGTACTTC. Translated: CASSQDRGRYEQYF.

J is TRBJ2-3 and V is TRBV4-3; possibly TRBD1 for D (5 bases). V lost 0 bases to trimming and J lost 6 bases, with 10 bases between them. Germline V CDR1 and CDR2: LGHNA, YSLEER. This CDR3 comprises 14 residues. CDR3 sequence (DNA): TGCGCCAGCAGCCAAGATCAGGGTATTGATACGCAGTATTTT. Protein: CASSQDQGIDTQYF.

CDR3 coding DNA: TGTGCCAGCAGCTTGCGTCAGAAAGAGACCCAGTACTTC. Residues: CASSLRQKETQYF. The rearrangement uses TRBV5-4 and TRBJ2-5; D unclear. Germline CDR1 SGHNT, CDR2 YYREEE (reference sequence). The CDR3 is made up of 13 amino acids. V was cut by 1 base and J by 3 bases, with 7 bases left in between.

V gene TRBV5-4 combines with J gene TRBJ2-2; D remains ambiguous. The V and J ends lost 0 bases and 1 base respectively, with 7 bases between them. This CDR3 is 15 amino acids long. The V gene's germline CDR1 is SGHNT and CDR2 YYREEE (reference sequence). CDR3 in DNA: TGTGCCAGCAGCTTGGATCCCGGGAACACCGGGGAGCTGTTTTTT. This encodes CASSLDPGNTGELFF.

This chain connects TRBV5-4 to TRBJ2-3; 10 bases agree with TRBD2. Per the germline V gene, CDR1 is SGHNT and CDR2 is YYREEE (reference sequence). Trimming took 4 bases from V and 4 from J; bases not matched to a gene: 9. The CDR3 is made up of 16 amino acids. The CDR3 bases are TGTGCCAGCAGCCCCCGGCTAGCGGGAGCCGCAGATACGCAGTATTTT. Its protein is CASSPRLAGAADTQYF.

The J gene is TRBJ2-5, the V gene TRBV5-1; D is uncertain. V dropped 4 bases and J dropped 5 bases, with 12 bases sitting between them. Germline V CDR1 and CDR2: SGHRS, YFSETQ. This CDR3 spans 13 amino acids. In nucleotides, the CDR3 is TGCGCCAGCAGCCCGAACCAGAGGGAGACCCAGTACTTC. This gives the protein CASSPNQRETQYF.

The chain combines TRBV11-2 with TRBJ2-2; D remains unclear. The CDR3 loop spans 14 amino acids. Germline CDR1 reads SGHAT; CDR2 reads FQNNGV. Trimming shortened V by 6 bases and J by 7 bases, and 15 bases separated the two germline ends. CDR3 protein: CASSPPSLGGELFF. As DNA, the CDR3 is TGTGCCAGCAGTCCCCCTTCCCTCGGCGGGGAGCTGTTTTTT. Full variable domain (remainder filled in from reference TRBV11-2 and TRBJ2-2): EAGVAQSPRYKIIEKRQSVAFWCNPISGHATLYWYQQILGQGPKLLIQFQNNGVVDDSQLPKDRFSAERLKGVDSTLKIQPAKLEDSAVYLCASSPPSLGGELFFGEGSRLTVL.

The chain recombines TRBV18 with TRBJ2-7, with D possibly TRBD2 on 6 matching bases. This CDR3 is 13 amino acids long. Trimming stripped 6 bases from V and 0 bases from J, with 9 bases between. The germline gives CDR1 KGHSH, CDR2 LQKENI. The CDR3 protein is CASSSGSSYEQYF. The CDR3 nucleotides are TGTGCCAGCTCTAGCGGAAGCTCCTACGAGCAGTACTTC.

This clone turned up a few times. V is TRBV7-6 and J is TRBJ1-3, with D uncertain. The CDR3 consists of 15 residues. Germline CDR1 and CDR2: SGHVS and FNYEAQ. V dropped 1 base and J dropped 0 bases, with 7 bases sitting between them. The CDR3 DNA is TGTGCCAGCAGCTTAGGAGGGTCCTCTGGAAACACCATATATTTT. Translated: CASSLGGSSGNTIYF.

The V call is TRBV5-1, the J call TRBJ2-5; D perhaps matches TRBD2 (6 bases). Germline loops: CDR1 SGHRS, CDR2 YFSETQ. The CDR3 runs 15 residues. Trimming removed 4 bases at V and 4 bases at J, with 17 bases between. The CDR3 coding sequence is TGCGCCAGCAGCCAGCGGGTTTTGGACCGAGAGACCCAGTACTTC. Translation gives CASSQRVLDRETQYF.

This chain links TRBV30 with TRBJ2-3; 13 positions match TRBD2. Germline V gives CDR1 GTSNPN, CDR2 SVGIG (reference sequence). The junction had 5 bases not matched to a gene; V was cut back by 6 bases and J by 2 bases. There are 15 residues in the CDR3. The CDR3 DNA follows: TGTGCCTGCCACGGACTAGCGGGAGCCACAGATACGCAGTATTTT. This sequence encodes CACHGLAGATDTQYF.

The CDR3 bases are TGCGCCAGCACCAAGACATTTCCTAATGAAAAACTGTTTTTT. This translates into CASTKTFPNEKLFF. The chain joins TRBV23-1 to TRBJ1-4, with unresolved D. TRBV23-1 is treated as an ORF (open reading frame) with a function not yet certain. The ends were cut back, 7 bases at V and 3 bases at J, with 12 bases in the middle. This CDR3 contains 14 residues.

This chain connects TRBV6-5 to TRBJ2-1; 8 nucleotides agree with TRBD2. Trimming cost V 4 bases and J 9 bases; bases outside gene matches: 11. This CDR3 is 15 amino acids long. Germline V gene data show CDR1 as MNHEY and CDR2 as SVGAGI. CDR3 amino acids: CASSSPLDLAGEQFF. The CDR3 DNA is TGTGCCAGCAGTTCCCCCCTGGACCTAGCGGGTGAGCAGTTCTTC.

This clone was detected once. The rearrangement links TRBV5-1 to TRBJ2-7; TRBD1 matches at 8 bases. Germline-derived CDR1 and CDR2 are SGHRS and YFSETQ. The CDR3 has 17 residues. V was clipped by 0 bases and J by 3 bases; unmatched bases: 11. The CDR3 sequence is CASSLAPPDRGNYEQYF. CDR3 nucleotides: TGCGCCAGCAGCTTGGCCCCCCCCGACAGGGGCAACTACGAGCAGTACTTC. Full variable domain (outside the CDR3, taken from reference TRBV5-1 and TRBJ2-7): KAGVTQTPRYLIKTRGQQVTLSCSPISGHRSVSWYQQTPGQGLQFLFEYFSETQRNKGNFPGRFSGRQFSNSRSEMNVSTLELGDSALYLCASSLAPPDRGNYEQYFGPGTRLTVT.

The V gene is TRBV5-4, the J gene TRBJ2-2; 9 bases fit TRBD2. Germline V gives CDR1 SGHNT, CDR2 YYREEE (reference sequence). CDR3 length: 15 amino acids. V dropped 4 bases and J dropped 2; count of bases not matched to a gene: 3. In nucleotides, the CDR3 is TGTGCCAGCAGCGAAGGGACTAGCAACACCGGGGAGCTGTTTTTT. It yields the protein CASSEGTSNTGELFF.

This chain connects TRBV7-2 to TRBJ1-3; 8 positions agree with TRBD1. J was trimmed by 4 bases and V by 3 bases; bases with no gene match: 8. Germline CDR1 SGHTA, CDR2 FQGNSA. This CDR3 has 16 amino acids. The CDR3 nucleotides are TGTGCCAGCAGCTTTCGGGGACAGGTGCCAGGAAACACCATATATTTT. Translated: CASSFRGQVPGNTIYF.

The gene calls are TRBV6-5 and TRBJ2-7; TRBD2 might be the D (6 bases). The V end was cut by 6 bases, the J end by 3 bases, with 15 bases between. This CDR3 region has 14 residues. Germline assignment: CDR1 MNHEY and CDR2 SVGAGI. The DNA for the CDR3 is TGTGCCAGCAGCGTCGGGAGAGGGGTCTACGAGCAGTACTTC. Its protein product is CASSVGRGVYEQYF.